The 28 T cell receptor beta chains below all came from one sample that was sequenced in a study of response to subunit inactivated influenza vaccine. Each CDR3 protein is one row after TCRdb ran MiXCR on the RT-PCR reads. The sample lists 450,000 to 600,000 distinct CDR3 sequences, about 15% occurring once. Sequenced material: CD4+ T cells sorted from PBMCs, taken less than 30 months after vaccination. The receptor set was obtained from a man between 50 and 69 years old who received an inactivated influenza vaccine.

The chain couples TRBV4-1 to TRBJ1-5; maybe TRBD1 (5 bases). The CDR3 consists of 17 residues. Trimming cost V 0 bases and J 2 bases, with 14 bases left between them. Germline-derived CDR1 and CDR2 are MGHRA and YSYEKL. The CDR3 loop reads CASSQDNEGRGNQPQHF. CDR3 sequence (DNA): TGCGCCAGCAGCCAAGATAATGAGGGACGGGGCAATCAGCCCCAGCATTTT.

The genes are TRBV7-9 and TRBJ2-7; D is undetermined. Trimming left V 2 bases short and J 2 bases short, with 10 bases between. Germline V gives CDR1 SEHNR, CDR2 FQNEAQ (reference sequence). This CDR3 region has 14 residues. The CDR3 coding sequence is TGTGCCAGCAGCTTAAAGGGATTGCCCTACGAGCAGTACTTC. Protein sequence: CASSLKGLPYEQYF.

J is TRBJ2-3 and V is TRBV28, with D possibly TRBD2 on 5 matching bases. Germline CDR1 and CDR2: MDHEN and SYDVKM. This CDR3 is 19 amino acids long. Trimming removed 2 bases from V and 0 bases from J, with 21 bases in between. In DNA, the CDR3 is TGTGCCAGCAGTTTAGGCAAACGGGGAATGCCCGCTAGCACAGATACGCAGTATTTT. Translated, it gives CASSLGKRGMPASTDTQYF.

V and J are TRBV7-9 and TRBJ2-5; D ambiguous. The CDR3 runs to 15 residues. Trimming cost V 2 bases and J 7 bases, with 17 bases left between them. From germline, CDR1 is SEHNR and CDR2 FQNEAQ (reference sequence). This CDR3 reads CASSLFSSSPRTQYF. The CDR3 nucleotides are TGTGCCAGCAGCTTATTTTCTTCTTCCCCAAGGACCCAGTACTTC.

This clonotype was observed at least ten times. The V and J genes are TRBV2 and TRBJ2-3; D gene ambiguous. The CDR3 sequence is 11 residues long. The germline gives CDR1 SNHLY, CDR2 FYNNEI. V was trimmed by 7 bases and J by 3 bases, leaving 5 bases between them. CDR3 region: CASTLTDTQYF. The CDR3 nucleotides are TGTGCCAGCACCTTAACAGATACGCAGTATTTT.

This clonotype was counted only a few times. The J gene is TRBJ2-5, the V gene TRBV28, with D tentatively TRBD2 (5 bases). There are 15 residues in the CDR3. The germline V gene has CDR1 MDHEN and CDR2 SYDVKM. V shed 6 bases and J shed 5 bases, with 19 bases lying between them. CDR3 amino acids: CASSLPLVGEETQYF. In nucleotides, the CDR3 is TGTGCCAGCAGCCTCCCCCTTGTTGGGGAGGAGACCCAGTACTTC.

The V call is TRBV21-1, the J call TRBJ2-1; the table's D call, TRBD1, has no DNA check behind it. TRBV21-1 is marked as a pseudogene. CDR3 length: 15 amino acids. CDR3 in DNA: TGTGCCAGCAGCAAATTCGGGATCCTAGGCGGTGAGCAGTTCTTC. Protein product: CASSKFGILGGEQFF.

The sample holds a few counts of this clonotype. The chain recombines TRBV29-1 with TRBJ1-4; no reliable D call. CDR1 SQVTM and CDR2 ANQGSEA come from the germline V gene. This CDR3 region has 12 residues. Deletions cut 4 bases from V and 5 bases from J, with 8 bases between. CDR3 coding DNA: TGCAGCGTTGGTAGACCAAATGAAAAACTGTTTTTT. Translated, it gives CSVGRPNEKLFF.

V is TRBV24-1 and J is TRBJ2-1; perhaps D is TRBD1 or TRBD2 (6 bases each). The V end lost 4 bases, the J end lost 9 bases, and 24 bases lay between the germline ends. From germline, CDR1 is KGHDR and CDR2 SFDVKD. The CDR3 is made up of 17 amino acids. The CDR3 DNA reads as TGTGCCACCAGTGAAGGTGGGGGGCTCGGCTCAAGTAGTGAGCAGTTCTTC. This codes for CATSEGGGLGSSSEQFF.

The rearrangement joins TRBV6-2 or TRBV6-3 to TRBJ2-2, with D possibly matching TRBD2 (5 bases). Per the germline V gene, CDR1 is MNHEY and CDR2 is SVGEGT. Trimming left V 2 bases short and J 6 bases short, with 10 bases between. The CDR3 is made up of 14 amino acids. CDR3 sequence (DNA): TGTGCCAGCAGTTACCCGGGAAGGGCCGGGGAGCTGTTTTTT. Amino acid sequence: CASSYPGRAGELFF.

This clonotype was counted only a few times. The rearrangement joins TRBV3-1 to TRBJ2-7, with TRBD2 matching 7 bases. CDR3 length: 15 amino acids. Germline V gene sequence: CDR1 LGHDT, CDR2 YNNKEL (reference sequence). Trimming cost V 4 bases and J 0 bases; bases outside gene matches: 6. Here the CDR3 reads CASSPFAGVSYEQYF. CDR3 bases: TGTGCCAGCAGCCCATTCGCGGGGGTCTCCTACGAGCAGTACTTC.

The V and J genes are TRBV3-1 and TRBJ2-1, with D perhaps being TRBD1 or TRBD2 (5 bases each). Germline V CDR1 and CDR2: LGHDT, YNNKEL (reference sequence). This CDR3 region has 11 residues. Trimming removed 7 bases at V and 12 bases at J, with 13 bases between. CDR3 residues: CASTGTTVQFF. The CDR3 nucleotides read TGTGCCAGCACCGGGACCACGGTGCAGTTCTTC.

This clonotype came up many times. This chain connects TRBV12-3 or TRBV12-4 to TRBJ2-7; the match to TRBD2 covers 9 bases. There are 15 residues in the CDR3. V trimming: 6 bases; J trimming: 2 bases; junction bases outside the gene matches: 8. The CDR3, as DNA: TGTGCCAGCAGCCTAGGCGCGGGGGGGACCTACGAGCAGTACTTC. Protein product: CASSLGAGGTYEQYF.

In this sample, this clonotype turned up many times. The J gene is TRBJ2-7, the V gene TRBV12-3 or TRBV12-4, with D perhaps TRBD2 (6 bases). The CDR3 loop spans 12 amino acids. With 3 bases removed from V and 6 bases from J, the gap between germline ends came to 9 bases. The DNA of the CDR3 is TGTGCCAGCAGTTTCGCGGGAAGCGAGCAGTACTTC. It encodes CASSFAGSEQYF.

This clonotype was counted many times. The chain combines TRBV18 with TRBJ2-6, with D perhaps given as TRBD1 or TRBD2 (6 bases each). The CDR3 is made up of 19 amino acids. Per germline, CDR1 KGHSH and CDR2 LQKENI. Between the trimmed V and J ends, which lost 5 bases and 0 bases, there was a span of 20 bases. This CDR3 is CASSGLTRGTSSGANVLTF. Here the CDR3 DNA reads TGTGCCAGCTCAGGACTGACGCGCGGGACAAGCTCTGGGGCCAACGTCCTGACTTTC.

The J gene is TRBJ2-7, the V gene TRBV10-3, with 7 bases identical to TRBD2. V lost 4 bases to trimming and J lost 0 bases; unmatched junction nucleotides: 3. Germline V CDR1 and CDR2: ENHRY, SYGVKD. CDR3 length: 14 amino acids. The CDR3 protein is CAISGGGNSYEQYF. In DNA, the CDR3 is TGTGCCATCAGTGGCGGGGGAAACTCCTACGAGCAGTACTTC.

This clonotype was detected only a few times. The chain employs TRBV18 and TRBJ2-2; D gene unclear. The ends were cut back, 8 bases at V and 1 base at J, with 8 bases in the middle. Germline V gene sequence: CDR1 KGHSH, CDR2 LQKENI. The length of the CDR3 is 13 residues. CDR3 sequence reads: CASQIQNTGELFF. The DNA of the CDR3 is TGTGCCAGCCAGATCCAGAACACCGGGGAGCTGTTTTTT.

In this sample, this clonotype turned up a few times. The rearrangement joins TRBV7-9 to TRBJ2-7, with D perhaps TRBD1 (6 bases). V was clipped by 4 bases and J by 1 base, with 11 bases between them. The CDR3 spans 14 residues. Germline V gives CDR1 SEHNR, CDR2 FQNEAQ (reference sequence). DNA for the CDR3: TGTGCCAGCAGCTCAGACAGGAGATCCTACGAGCAGTACTTC. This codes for CASSSDRRSYEQYF.

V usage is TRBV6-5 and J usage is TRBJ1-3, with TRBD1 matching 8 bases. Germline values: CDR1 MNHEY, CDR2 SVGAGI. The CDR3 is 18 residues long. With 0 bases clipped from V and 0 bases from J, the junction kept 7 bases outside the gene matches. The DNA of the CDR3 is TGTGCCAGCAGTTACTCGGCCGGACAGGGAAGCTCTGGAAACACCATATATTTT. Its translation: CASSYSAGQGSSGNTIYF.

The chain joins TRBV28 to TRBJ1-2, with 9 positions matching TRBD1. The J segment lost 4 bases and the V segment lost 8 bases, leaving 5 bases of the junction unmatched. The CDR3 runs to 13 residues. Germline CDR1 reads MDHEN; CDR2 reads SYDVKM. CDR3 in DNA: TGTGCCAGCCTCCGGGACAGGGTCTATGGCTACACCTTC. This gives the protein CASLRDRVYGYTF.

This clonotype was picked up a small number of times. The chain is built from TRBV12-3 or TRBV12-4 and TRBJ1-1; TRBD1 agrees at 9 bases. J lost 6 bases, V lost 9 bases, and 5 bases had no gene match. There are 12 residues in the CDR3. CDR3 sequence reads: CASGQGLAEAFF. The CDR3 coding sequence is TGTGCCAGTGGACAGGGGTTGGCTGAAGCTTTCTTT.

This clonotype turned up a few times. CDR3: CSAEGWTSGTYNEQFF. As DNA, the CDR3 is TGCAGTGCTGAGGGGTGGACTAGCGGGACATACAATGAGCAGTTCTTC. The chain couples TRBV20-1 to TRBJ2-1; 12 positions agree with TRBD2. Germline assignment: CDR1 DFQATT and CDR2 SNEGSKA (reference sequence). There are 16 residues in the CDR3. V was pared by 5 bases and J by 4 bases, with 9 bases of the junction left unmatched.

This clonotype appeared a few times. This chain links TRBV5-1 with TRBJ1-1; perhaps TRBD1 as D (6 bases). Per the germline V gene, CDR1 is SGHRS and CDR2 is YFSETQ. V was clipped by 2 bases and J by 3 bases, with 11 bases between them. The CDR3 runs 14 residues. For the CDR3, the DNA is TGCGCCAGCAGCTTATGGGGGCCTGACACTGAAGCTTTCTTT. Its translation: CASSLWGPDTEAFF.

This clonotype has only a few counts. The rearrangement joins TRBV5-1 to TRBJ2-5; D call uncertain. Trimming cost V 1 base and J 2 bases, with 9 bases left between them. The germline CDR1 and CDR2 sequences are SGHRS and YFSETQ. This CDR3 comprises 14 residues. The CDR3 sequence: CASSLLALQETQYF. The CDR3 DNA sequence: TGCGCCAGCAGCTTGTTGGCCCTACAAGAGACCCAGTACTTC.

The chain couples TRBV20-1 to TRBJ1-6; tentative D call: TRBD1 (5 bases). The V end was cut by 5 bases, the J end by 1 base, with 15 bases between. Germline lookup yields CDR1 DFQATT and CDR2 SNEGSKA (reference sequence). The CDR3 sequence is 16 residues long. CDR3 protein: CSAQRAQGSYNSPLHF. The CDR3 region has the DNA TGCAGTGCTCAGAGGGCCCAGGGATCCTATAATTCACCCCTCCACTTT.

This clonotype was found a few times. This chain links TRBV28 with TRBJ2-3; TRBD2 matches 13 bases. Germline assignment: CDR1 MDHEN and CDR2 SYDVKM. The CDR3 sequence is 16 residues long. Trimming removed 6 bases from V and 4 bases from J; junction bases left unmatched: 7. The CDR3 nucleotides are TGTGCCAGCAGCCCCCAAGGACTAGCGGGGGCAGATACGCAGTATTTT. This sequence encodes CASSPQGLAGADTQYF.

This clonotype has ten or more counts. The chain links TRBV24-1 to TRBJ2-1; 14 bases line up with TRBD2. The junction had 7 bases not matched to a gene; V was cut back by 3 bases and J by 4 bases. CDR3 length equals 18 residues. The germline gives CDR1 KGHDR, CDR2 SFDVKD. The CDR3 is CATSDPRTSGGQYNEQFF. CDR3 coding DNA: TGTGCCACCAGTGATCCCCGGACTAGCGGGGGGCAGTACAATGAGCAGTTCTTC.

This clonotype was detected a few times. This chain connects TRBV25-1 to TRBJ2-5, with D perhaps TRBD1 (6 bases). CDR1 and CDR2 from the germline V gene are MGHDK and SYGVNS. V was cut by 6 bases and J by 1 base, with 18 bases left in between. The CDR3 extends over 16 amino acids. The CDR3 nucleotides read TGTGCCAGCAGCCCGAGGTATAGGGGGATCCAAGAGACCCAGTACTTC. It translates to CASSPRYRGIQETQYF. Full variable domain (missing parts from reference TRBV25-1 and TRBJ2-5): EADIYQTPRYLVIGTGKKITLECSQTMGHDKMYWYQQDPGMELHLIHYSYGVNSTEKGDLSSESTVSRIRTEHFPLTLESARPSHTSQYLCASSPRYRGIQETQYFGPGTRLLVL.